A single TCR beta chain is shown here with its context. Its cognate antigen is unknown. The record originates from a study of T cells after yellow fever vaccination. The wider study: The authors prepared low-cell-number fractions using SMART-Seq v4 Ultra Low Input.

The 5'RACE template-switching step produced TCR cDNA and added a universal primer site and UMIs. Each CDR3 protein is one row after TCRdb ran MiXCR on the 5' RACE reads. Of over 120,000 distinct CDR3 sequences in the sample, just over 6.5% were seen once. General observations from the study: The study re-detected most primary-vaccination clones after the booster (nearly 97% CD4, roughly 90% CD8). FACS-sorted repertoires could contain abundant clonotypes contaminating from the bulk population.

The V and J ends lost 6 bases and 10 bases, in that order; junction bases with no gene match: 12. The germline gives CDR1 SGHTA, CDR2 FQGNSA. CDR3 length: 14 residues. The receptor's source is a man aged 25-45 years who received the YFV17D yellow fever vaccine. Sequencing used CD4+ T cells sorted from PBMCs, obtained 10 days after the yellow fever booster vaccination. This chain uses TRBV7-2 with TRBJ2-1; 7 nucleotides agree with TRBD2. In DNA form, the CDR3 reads TGTGCCAGCAGGGGAGGGCGGGAACCGGGGGAGCAGTTCTTC. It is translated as CASRGGREPGEQFF.